These 21 T cell receptor beta chains originate from one sample sequenced in a study of blood T cell repertoires in COVID-19 (dated by TCRdb to 2018 to 2021). The library was generated by the immunoSEQ multiplex PCR assay. TCRdb mirrors the immuneACCESS table, restricted to in-frame sequences. Some clones are absent from its copies; in checked studies, under half trace to an unresolved V gene, and the reason for the others is unknown. The sample records 150,000 to 200,000 clones, 84% of which are singletons. The ten largest make up roughly 15% of the sample. The sequencing input was PBMCs or T cells enriched from blood (not recorded which). The source is a middle-aged man who had recovered from COVID-19.

In its sample, this clone was seen once. The J gene is TRBJ1-2, the V gene TRBV5-1; D ambiguous. The V gene lost 4 bases and the J gene lost 4 bases, with 11 bases spanning the gap. The CDR3 runs 13 residues. Germline-derived CDR1 and CDR2 are SGHRS and YFSETQ. CDR3 sequence reads: CASSESGSYGYTF. DNA of the CDR3: TGCGCCAGCAGCGAATCAGGCTCCTATGGCTACACCTTC.

The chain joins TRBV2 to TRBJ1-5; 7 bases line up with TRBD1. The V gene end was trimmed by 3 bases and the J gene end by 7 bases; junction bases not matched to a gene: 9. Germline V CDR1 and CDR2: SNHLY, FYNNEI. The CDR3 has 15 residues. The CDR3: CASSELRQGSQPQHF. CDR3 in DNA: TGTGCCAGCAGTGAGTTAAGACAGGGAAGCCAGCCCCAGCATTTT.

This chain uses TRBV11-1 with TRBJ2-7; TRBD1 agrees at 7 bases. The trim removed 5 bases at V and 5 bases at J, leaving 15 bases unmatched. CDR1 and CDR2 from the germline V gene are SGHAT and FQDESV (reference sequence). The CDR3 has 16 residues. DNA for the CDR3: TGTGCCAGCAGCCCCCGGCGACAGGGCTTTGGTCACGAGCAGTACTTC. It yields the protein CASSPRRQGFGHEQYF. The full variable domain, completed using reference TRBV11-1 and TRBJ2-7, is EAEVAQSPRYKITEKSQAVAFWCDPISGHATLYWYRQILGQGPELLVQFQDESVVDDSQLPKDRFSAERLKGVDSTLKIQPAELGDSAMYLCASSPRRQGFGHEQYFGPGTRLTVT.

The chain couples TRBV9 to TRBJ2-5; TRBD2 agrees at 8 bases. The germline V gene encodes CDR1 SGDLS and CDR2 YYNGEE. Trimming took 3 bases from V and 5 from J; bases not matched to a gene: 6. The CDR3 contains 14 residues. CDR3 sequence reads: CASSARTSRETQYF. Here the CDR3 DNA reads TGTGCCAGCAGCGCGAGGACTAGCCGGGAGACCCAGTACTTC. Full variable domain (missing parts from reference TRBV9 and TRBJ2-5): DSGVTQTPKHLITATGQRVTLRCSPRSGDLSVYWYQQSLDQGLQFLIQYYNGEERAKGNILERFSAQQFPDLHSELNLSSLELGDSALYFCASSARTSRETQYFGPGTRLLVL.

This clone came up a few times. The rearrangement links TRBV25-1 to TRBJ2-3; TRBD1 is a possible D gene (6 bases). Trimming removed 4 bases from V and 4 bases from J, with 18 bases in between. This CDR3 region has 16 residues. The germline V gene encodes CDR1 MGHDK and CDR2 SYGVNS. The CDR3 region is CASSGYPGQGPDTQYF. DNA of the CDR3: TGTGCCAGCAGTGGTTATCCGGGACAAGGGCCAGATACGCAGTATTTT.

This sequence joins TRBV2 and TRBJ2-7; D is unclear. From germline, CDR1 is SNHLY and CDR2 FYNNEI. The CDR3 has 11 amino acids. The germline V and J ends were trimmed by 6 bases and 1 base, with 4 bases remaining between them. CDR3 nucleotides: TGTGCCAGCAGAACTTCCTACGAGCAGTACTTC. Translation: CASRTSYEQYF.

V usage is TRBV7-2 and J usage is TRBJ2-3; 12 bases fit TRBD2. The CDR3 is 18 residues long. The germline gives CDR1 SGHTA, CDR2 FQGNSA. J was trimmed by 7 bases and V by 5 bases; bases with no gene match: 16. The CDR3 spells CASSAQTGLAGRRNTQYF. The DNA of the CDR3 is TGTGCCAGCAGCGCCCAAACCGGACTAGCGGGGAGACGGAATACGCAGTATTTT.

V and J are TRBV5-1 and TRBJ2-1; 8 nucleotides agree with TRBD1. This CDR3 contains 15 residues. CDR1 is SGHRS and CDR2 is YFSETQ in the germline V gene. Unmatched junction bases numbered 4, after V lost 4 bases and J lost 1 base. CDR3 sequence (DNA): TGCGCCAGCAGCCCGGGGGACAGGTCCTACAATGAGCAGTTCTTC. Translating it yields CASSPGDRSYNEQFF.

As concerns this clone: Since a much larger clone is just one base distant, this may be a read error. The chain joins TRBV5-1 to TRBJ1-6; TRBD1 matches 7 bases. There are 15 residues in the CDR3. Germline V lookup: CDR1 SGHRS, CDR2 YFSETQ. V lost 4 bases to trimming and J lost 10 bases; unmatched junction nucleotides: 11. As DNA, the CDR3 is TGCGCCAGCAGCAGTTCCGGGATAGGGGGCTCACCCCTCCACTTT. As protein: CASSSSGIGGSPLHF.

The chain employs TRBV30 and TRBJ1-3; unclear D gene. Germline CDR1 and CDR2: GTSNPN and SVGIG (reference sequence). CDR3 size: 17 residues. Trimming shortened V by 0 bases and J by 0 bases, and 15 bases separated the two germline ends. Written as DNA, the CDR3 is TGTGCCTGGAGTGTACTACCACCGGCAAGCTCTGGAAACACCATATATTTT. It specifies CAWSVLPPASSGNTIYF.

In its sample, this clone was seen a few times. The chain has TRBV30 and TRBJ1-5, with D possibly being TRBD1 (6 bases). Germline lookup yields CDR1 GTSNPN and CDR2 SVGIG (reference sequence). With 2 bases removed from V and 7 bases from J, the gap between germline ends came to 15 bases. The CDR3 runs to 14 residues. The CDR3 loop reads CAWSKRQVEQPQHF. The CDR3 DNA sequence: TGTGCCTGGAGTAAACGACAGGTAGAGCAGCCCCAGCATTTT.

This clone was picked up one time. The chain couples TRBV7-2 to TRBJ2-2; D is perhaps TRBD2 (7 bases). Germline V gives CDR1 SGHTA, CDR2 FQGNSA. The V and J ends lost 6 bases and 7 bases respectively, with 18 bases between them. The CDR3 runs 15 residues. CDR3 in DNA: TGTGCCAGCAGGTTCGCGGGGGCTCGCGGCGGGGAGCTGTTTTTT. This encodes CASRFAGARGGELFF.

V usage is TRBV9 and J usage is TRBJ1-1; TRBD1 matches at 9 bases. After removal of 3 bases from V and 7 bases from J, the junction contained 13 bases not matched to a gene. The CDR3 is made up of 16 amino acids. Germline V gene lookup returns CDR1 SGDLS and CDR2 YYNGEE. CDR3 nucleotides: TGTGCCAGCAGCGCCCGGACAGGGGTTACGGACGGTGAAGCTTTCTTT. It translates to CASSARTGVTDGEAFF.

The chain links TRBV9 to TRBJ2-3; 11 bases map to TRBD2. Germline V gene data show CDR1 as SGDLS and CDR2 as YYNGEE. The CDR3 contains 17 residues. Trimming cost V 0 bases and J 2 bases; bases outside gene matches: 5. The CDR3 spells CASSVGLAGGITDTQYF. The CDR3 bases are TGTGCCAGCAGCGTAGGGTTAGCGGGGGGGATCACAGATACGCAGTATTTT.

J is TRBJ1-1 and V is TRBV28; weak D call: TRBD1 (6 bases). There are 14 residues in the CDR3. The germline gives CDR1 MDHEN, CDR2 SYDVKM. V lost 5 bases and J 7 bases, leaving 17 bases between the germline ends. CDR3 sequence reads: CASSDLYGGLEAFF. CDR3 DNA: TGTGCCAGCAGTGATTTGTACGGGGGGCTTGAAGCTTTCTTT. The variable domain in full, completed from reference TRBV28 and TRBJ1-1, reads DVKVTQSSRYLVKRTGEKVFLECVQDMDHENMFWYRQDPGLGLRLIYFSYDVKMKEKGDIPEGYSVSREKKERFSLILESASTNQTSMYLCASSDLYGGLEAFFGQGTRLTVV.

As to this clone: This sample includes further DNA sequences coding for the same CDR3. This rearrangement joins TRBV6-5 to TRBJ2-3, with 12 bases that match TRBD1. V lost 7 bases to trimming and J lost 6 bases; unmatched junction nucleotides: 5. There are 14 residues in the CDR3. Germline CDR1 reads MNHEY; CDR2 reads SVGAGI. The CDR3 region has the DNA TGTGCCAGCAAGGCGGGACAGGGGGCTGATACGCAGTATTTT. It yields the protein CASKAGQGADTQYF.

The J gene is TRBJ2-3, the V gene TRBV24-1; 12 nucleotides line up with TRBD2. The trim removed 5 bases at V and 7 bases at J, leaving 3 bases unmatched. From germline, CDR1 is KGHDR and CDR2 SFDVKD. The CDR3 contains 14 residues. This chain's CDR3 is CATSASGGAYTQYF. DNA of the CDR3: TGTGCCACCAGTGCTAGCGGGGGGGCGTATACGCAGTATTTT.

The CDR3 reads CASSTTGASSYEQYF. In DNA form, the CDR3 reads TGTGCCAGCAGCACAACGGGTGCCAGCTCCTACGAGCAGTACTTC. The chain joins TRBV7-2 to TRBJ2-7; no definite D call. The CDR3 extends over 15 amino acids. Trimming pared 5 bases from V and 0 bases from J, leaving 14 bases between. The germline gives CDR1 SGHTA, CDR2 FQGNSA. Variable domain in full (rest from reference TRBV7-2 and TRBJ2-7): GAGVSQSPSNKVTEKGKDVELRCDPISGHTALYWYRQSLGQGLEFLIYFQGNSAPDKSGLPSDRFSAERTGGSVSTLTIQRTQQEDSAVYLCASSTTGASSYEQYFGPGTRLTVT.

The chain has TRBV19 and TRBJ2-4; 8 positions match TRBD2. The germline CDR1 and CDR2 sequences are LNHDA and SQIVND (reference sequence). With V trimmed by 3 bases and J by 8 bases, 9 bases remained unmatched. The CDR3 covers 15 residues. In DNA, the CDR3 is TGTGCCAGTAGTATGTCGGGGGGGGGCCGTTACATTCAGTACTTC. Translation: CASSMSGGGRYIQYF.

J is TRBJ1-3 and V is TRBV3-1 (or the pseudogene TRBV3-2); D gene unclear. Germline V gene data show CDR1 as LGHDT and CDR2 as YNNKEL (reference sequence). V was cut by 4 bases and J by 4 bases, with 17 bases left in between. This CDR3 has 16 amino acids. CDR3 region: CASSPFTETRGNTIYF. The DNA of the CDR3 is TGTGCCAGCAGCCCCTTTACGGAGACTCGGGGAAACACCATATATTTT.

The chain joins TRBV27 to TRBJ1-2; D gene ambiguous. This CDR3 is built from 14 residues. V was clipped by 8 bases and J by 2 bases, with 15 bases between them. Per germline, CDR1 MNHEY and CDR2 SMNVEV (reference sequence). The CDR3: CASGRRGRNYGYTF. CDR3 DNA sequence: TGTGCCAGCGGCCGCCGGGGTCGAAACTATGGCTACACCTTC.